The sequence of this T cell receptor (beta chain) was determined in a study of T cell responses to AZD1222 COVID-19 vaccine. TCRdb's copy holds only in-frame clones and misses some; the assay was immunoSEQ multiplex PCR. The sample has roughly 110,000 clones, approximately 90% seen once; the top ten hold around 4.5%. General observations from the study: Baseline antibody screening turned up just a handful of seropositive AZD1222 recipients. The CD4 TCRs associated with vaccination extended across spike and predominated at 160-218 and 743-854. Sampling that yielded the repertoires occurred only after the peak T cell response.

For this clone: Its specificity is not known.

Here the sequenced sample was peripheral blood, taken 28 days after the second AZD1222 dose. The TCR originated in an adult who received the AZD1222 COVID-19 vaccine.

In DNA form, the CDR3 reads TGTGCCAGCAACAAAGACAGGGGTACCTCACCCCTCCACTTT. Its protein is CASNKDRGTSPLHF. The chain employs TRBV6-1 and TRBJ1-6; 8 nucleotides align to TRBD1. The germline V gene encodes CDR1 MNHNS and CDR2 SASEGT. V lost 7 bases, J lost 10 bases, and 9 bases stayed unmatched. CDR3 length: 14 residues.